This TCR beta chain was obtained from a study of blood T cell repertoires in COVID-19. Trimming took 6 bases from V and 6 from J, leaving 9 bases between them. Germline CDR1 is MRHNA and CDR2 is SNTAGT. The CDR3 runs to 12 residues. Data came from immunoSEQ multiplex PCR; TCRdb stores just in-frame clones and leaves some out. Of 190,000 or so clones listed, 90% were seen once; the top ten hold about 0.59%. The J gene is TRBJ2-1, the V gene TRBV6-4, with a possible D match to TRBD2 (5 bases). Sequences were obtained from peripheral blood. The clonotype was recovered from a man aged 45-65 years with acute or convalescent COVID-19. CDR3 region: CASSSTSNEQFF. The CDR3 DNA follows: TGTGCCAGCAGCTCAACTAGCAATGAGCAGTTCTTC.